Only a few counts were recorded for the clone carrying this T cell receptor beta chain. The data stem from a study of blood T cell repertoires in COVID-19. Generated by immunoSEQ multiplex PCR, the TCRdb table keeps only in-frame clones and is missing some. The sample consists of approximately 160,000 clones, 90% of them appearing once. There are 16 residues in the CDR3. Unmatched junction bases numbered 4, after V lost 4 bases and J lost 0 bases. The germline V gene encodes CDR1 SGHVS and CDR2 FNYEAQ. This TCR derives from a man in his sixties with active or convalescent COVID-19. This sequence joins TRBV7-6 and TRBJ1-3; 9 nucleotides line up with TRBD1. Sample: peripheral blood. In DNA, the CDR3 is TGTGCCAGCAGCTCGACAGGGGGGCTCTCTGGAAACACCATATATTTT. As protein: CASSSTGGLSGNTIYF.